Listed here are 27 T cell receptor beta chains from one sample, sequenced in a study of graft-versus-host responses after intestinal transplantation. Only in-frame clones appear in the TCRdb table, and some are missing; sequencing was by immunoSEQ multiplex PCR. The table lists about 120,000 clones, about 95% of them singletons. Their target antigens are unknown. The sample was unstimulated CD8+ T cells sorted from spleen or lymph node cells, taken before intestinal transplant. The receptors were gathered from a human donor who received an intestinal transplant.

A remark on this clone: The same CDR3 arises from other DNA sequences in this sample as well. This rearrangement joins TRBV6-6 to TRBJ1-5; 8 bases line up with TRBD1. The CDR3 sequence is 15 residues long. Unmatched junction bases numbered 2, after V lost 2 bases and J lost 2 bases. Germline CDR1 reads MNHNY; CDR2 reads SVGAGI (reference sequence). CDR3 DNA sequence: TGTGCCAGCAGTTACGCGGACAGGGGCAATCAGCCCCAGCATTTT. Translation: CASSYADRGNQPQHF.

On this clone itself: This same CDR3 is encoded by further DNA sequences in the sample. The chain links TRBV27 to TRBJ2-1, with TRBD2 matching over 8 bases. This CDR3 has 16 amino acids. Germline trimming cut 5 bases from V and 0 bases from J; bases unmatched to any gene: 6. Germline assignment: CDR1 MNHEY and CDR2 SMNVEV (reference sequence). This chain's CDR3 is CASSPYSGSSYNEQFF. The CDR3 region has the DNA TGTGCCAGCAGTCCCTACAGCGGGAGCTCCTACAATGAGCAGTTCTTC.

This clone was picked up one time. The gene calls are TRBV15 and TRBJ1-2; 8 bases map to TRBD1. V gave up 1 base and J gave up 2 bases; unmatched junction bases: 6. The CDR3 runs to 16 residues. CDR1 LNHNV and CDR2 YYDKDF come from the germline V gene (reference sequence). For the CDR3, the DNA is TGTGCCACCAGCAGAGGTGCGGCAGGGGGCAACTATGGCTACACCTTC. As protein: CATSRGAAGGNYGYTF.

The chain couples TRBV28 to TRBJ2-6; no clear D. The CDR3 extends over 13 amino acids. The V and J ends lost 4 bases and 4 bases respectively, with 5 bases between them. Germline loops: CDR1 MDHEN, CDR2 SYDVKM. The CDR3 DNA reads TGTGCCAGCAGTTCAGCCGGGGCCAACGTCCTGACTTTC. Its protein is CASSSAGANVLTF. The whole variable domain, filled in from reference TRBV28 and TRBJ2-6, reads DVKVTQSSRYLVKRTGEKVFLECVQDMDHENMFWYRQDPGLGLRLIYFSYDVKMKEKGDIPEGYSVSREKKERFSLILESASTNQTSMYLCASSSAGANVLTFGAGSRLTVL.

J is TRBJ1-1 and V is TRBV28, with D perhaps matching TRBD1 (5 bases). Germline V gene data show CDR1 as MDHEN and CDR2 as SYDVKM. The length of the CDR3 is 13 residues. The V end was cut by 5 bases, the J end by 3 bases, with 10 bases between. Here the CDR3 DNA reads TGTGCCAGCAGTCCAGGGAGCGACACTGAAGCTTTCTTT. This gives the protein CASSPGSDTEAFF.

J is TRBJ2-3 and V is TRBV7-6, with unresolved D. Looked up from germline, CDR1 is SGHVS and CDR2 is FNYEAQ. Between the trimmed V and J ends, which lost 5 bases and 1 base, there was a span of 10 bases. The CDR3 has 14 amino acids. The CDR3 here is CASSPTLGTDTQYF. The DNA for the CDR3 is TGTGCCAGCAGCCCGACCCTGGGCACAGATACGCAGTATTTT. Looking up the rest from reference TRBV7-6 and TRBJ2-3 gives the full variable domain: GAGVSQSPRYKVTKRGQDVALRCDPISGHVSLYWYRQALGQGPEFLTYFNYEAQQDKSGLPNDRFSAERPEGSISTLTIQRTEQRDSAMYRCASSPTLGTDTQYFGPGTRLTVL.

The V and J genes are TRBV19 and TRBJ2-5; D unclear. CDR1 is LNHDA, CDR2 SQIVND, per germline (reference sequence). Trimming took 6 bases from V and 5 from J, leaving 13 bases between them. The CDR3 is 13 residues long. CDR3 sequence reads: CASRQPAGETQYF. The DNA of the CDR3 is TGTGCCAGTAGACAGCCTGCCGGGGAGACCCAGTACTTC.

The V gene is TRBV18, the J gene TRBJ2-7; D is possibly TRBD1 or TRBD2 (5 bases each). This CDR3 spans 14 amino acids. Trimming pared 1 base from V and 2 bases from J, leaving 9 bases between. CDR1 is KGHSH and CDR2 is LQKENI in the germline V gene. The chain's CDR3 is CASSPRDGAYEQYF. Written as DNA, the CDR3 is TGTGCCAGCTCACCACGGGACGGTGCCTACGAGCAGTACTTC.

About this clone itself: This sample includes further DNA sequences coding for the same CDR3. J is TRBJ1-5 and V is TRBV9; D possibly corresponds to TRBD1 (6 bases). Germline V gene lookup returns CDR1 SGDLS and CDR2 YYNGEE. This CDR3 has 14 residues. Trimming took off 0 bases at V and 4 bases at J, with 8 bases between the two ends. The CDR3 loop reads CASSVGGGNQPQHF. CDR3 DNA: TGTGCCAGCAGCGTAGGAGGGGGAAATCAGCCCCAGCATTTT.

CDR3 sequence: CASSSFSTDTQYF. The DNA of the CDR3 is TGTGCCAGCAGTTCCTTTAGCACAGATACGCAGTATTTT. The chain joins TRBV28 to TRBJ2-3; no clear D gene. The CDR3 covers 13 residues. Trimming shortened V by 4 bases and J by 0 bases, and 5 bases separated the two germline ends. Germline V gene sequence: CDR1 MDHEN, CDR2 SYDVKM.

The CDR3 loop is CASRRDVTEAFF. The CDR3 DNA follows: TGTGCCAGCAGACGGGATGTCACTGAAGCTTTCTTT. J is TRBJ1-1 and V is TRBV6-5; D call uncertain. The CDR3 loop spans 12 amino acids. V lost 6 bases and J lost 4, with 9 bases in between. CDR1 is MNHEY, CDR2 SVGAGI, per germline.

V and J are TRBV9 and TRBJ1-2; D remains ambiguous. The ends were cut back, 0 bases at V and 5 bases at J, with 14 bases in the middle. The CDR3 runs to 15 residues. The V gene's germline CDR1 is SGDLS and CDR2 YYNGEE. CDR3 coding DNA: TGTGCCAGCAGCGTAGTTGATGAGCCGAGGTATGGCTACACCTTC. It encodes CASSVVDEPRYGYTF.

CDR3 in amino acids: CASERGGELFF. CDR3 sequence (DNA): TGTGCCAGCGAGCGGGGCGGGGAGCTGTTTTTT. The chain recombines TRBV28 with TRBJ2-2, with TRBD2 matching over 7 bases. The germline gives CDR1 MDHEN, CDR2 SYDVKM. V was pared by 8 bases and J by 7 bases, with 1 base of the junction left unmatched. The length of the CDR3 is 11 residues. Complete variable domain (other parts from reference TRBV28 and TRBJ2-2): DVKVTQSSRYLVKRTGEKVFLECVQDMDHENMFWYRQDPGLGLRLIYFSYDVKMKEKGDIPEGYSVSREKKERFSLILESASTNQTSMYLCASERGGELFFGEGSRLTVL.

Written as DNA, the CDR3 is TGTGCCAGCAGCCGCCAGGGACAGGGTGTCCACGAGCAGTACTTC. This encodes CASSRQGQGVHEQYF. The gene calls are TRBV13 and TRBJ2-5, with 9 positions matching TRBD1. The end of the DNA is better explained by TRBJ2-7, so the J call may be wrong. This CDR3 has 15 residues. Germline CDR1 and CDR2: PRHDT and FYEKMQ (reference sequence).

The CDR3 spells CASSLAPRNEQFF. CDR3 sequence (DNA): TGCGCCAGCAGCTTGGCCCCCAGGAATGAGCAGTTCTTC. The chain couples TRBV5-1 to TRBJ2-1; no definite D call. CDR3 length: 13 residues. Germline V gives CDR1 SGHRS, CDR2 YFSETQ. Trimming took off 0 bases at V and 7 bases at J, with 8 bases between the two ends.

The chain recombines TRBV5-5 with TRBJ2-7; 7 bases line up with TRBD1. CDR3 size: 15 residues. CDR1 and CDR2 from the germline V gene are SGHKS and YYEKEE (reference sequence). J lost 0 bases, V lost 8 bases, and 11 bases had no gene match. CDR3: CASYPRQGDSYEQYF. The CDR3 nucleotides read TGTGCCAGTTACCCGAGACAGGGTGACTCCTACGAGCAGTACTTC.

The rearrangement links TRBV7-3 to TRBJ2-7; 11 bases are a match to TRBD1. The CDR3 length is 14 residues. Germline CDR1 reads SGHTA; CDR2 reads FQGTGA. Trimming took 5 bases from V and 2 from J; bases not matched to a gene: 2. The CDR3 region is CASSPGQGAYEQYF. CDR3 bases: TGTGCCAGCAGCCCGGGACAGGGGGCCTACGAGCAGTACTTC. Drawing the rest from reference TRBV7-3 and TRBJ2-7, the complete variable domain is GAGVSQTPSNKVTEKGKYVELRCDPISGHTALYWYRQSLGQGPEFLIYFQGTGAADDSGLPNDRFFAVRPEGSVSTLKIQRTERGDSAVYLCASSPGQGAYEQYFGPGTRLTVT.

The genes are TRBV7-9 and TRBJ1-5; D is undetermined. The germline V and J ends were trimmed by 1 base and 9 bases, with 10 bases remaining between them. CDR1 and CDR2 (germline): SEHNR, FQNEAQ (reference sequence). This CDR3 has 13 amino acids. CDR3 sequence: CASSLEPGPPQHF. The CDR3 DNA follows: TGTGCCAGCAGCTTAGAACCGGGCCCGCCCCAGCATTTT.

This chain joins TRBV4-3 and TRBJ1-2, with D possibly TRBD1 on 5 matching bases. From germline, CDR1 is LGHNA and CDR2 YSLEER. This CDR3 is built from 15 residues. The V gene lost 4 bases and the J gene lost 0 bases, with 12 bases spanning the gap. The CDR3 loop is CASSPNRLTNYGYTF. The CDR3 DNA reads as TGCGCCAGCAGCCCAAACAGGTTGACTAACTATGGCTACACCTTC.

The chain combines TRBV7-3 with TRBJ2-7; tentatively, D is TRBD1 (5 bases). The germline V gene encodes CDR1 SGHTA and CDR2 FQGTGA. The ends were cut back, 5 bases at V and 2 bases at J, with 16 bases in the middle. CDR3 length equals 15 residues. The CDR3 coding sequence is TGTGCCAGCAGCCCCGGCGCTCAGGGCGCCTACGAGCAGTACTTC. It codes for CASSPGAQGAYEQYF.

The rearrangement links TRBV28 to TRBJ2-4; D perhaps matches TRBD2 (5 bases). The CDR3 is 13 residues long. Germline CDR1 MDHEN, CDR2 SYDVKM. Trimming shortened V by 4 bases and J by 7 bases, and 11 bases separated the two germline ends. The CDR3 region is CASSWTSGNIQYF. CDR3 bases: TGTGCCAGCAGTTGGACTTCTGGGAACATTCAGTACTTC.

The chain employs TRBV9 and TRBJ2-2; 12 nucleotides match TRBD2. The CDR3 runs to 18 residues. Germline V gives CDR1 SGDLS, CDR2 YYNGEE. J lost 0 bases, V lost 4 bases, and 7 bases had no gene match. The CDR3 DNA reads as TGTGCCAGCAGCATACCGGGACTAGCGGGCCCGAACACCGGGGAGCTGTTTTTT. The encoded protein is CASSIPGLAGPNTGELFF.

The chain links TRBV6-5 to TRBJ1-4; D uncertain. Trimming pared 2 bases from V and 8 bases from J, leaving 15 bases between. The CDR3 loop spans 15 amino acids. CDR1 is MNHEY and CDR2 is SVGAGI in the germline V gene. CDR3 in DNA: TGTGCCAGCAGTTACGAAGGGTCCGTAGGCGAAAAACTGTTTTTT. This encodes CASSYEGSVGEKLFF.

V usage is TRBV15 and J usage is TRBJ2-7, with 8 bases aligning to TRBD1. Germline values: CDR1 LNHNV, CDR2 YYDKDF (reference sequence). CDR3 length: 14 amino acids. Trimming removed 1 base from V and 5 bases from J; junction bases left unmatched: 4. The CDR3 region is CATSRVTQGDEQYF. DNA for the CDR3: TGTGCCACCAGCAGAGTTACACAGGGGGACGAGCAGTACTTC.

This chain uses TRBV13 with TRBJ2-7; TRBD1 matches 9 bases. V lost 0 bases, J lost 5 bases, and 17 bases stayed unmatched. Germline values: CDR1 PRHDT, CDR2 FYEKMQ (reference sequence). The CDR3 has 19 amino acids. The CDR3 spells CASSLGTLDTGTGFHEQYF. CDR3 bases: TGTGCCAGCAGCTTAGGAACACTAGATACCGGGACAGGGTTCCACGAGCAGTACTTC.

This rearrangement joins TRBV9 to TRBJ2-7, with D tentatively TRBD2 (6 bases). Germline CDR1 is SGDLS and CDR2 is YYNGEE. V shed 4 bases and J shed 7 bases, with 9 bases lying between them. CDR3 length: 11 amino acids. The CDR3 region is CASSSGGEQYF. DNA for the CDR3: TGTGCCAGCAGCTCCGGGGGAGAGCAGTACTTC.

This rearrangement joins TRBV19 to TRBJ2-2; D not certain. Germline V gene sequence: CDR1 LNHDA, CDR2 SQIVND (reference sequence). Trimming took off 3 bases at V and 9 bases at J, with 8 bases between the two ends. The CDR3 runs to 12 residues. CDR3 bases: TGTGCCAGTAGTATCCCCAGCCGGGAGCTGTTTTTT. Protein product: CASSIPSRELFF. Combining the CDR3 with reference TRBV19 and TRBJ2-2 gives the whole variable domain DGGITQSPKYLFRKEGQNVTLSCEQNLNHDAMYWYRQDPGQGLRLIYYSQIVNDFQKGDIAEGYSVSREKKESFPLTVTSAQKNPTAFYLCASSIPSRELFFGEGSRLTVL.